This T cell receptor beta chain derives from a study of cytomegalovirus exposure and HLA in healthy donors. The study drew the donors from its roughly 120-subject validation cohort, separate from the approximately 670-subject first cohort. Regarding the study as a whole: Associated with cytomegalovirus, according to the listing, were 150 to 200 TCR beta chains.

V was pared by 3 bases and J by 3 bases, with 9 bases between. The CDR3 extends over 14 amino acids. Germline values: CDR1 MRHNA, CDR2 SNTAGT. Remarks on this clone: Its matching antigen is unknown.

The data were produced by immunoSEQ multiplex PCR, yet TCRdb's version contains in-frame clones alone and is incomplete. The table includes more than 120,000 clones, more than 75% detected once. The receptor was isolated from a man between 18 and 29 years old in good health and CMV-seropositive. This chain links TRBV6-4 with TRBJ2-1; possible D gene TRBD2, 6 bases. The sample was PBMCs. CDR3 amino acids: CASSEGGVYNEQFF. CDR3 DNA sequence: TGTGCCAGCAGTGAGGGCGGGGTCTACAATGAGCAGTTCTTC.